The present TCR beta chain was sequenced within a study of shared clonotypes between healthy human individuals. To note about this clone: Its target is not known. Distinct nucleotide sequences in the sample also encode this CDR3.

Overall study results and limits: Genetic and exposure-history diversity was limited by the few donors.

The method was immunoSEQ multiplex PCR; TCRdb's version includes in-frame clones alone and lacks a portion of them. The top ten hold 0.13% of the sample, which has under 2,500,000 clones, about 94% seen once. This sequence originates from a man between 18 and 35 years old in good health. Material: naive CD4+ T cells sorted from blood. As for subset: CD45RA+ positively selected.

CDR3 region: CASSLGLAGYNEQFF. As DNA, the CDR3 is TGCGCCAGCAGCTTGGGACTAGCGGGGTACAATGAGCAGTTCTTC. The V and J genes are TRBV5-1 and TRBJ2-1; TRBD2 matches at 11 bases. The CDR3 runs to 15 residues. The germline V gene encodes CDR1 SGHRS and CDR2 YFSETQ. The V and J ends lost 0 bases and 4 bases, in that order; junction bases with no gene match: 0.